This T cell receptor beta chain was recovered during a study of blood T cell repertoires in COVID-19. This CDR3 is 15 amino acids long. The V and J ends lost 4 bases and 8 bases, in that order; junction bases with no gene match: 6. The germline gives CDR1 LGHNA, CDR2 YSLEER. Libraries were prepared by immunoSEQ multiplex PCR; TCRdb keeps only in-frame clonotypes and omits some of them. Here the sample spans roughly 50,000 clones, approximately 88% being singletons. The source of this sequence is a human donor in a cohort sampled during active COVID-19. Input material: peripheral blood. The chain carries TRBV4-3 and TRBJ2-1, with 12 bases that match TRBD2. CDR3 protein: CASSPTTSGGYEQFF. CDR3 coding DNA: TGCGCCAGCAGCCCCACGACTAGCGGGGGATATGAGCAGTTCTTC.